The entry below describes one T cell receptor (beta chain). The antigen remains unidentified. This sample is drawn from a study of chemoradiotherapy in HPV16-positive cancers. At the level of the study: Functional T-cell assays on a couple of HPV16-positive patients' cells defined candidate HPV-specific clones and common TCR motifs. Findings of the study overall: During treatment, candidate HPV-specific clones and E7-related motifs expanded in tumor. Only a couple of HPV16-positive patients supplied the functional HPV-specificity definition.

Profiled with immunoSEQ multiplex PCR; TCRdb holds only in-frame clones, not every one. This sample carries about 8,900 clones, around 84% of them seen once, and the ten largest clones take more than 2.5%. This CDR3 spans 16 amino acids. CDR1 is SGHNT, CDR2 YYREEE, per germline (reference sequence). Trimming stripped 0 bases from V and 4 bases from J, with 13 bases between. The chain uses TRBV5-4 and TRBJ2-2; D is possibly TRBD1 or TRBD2 (5 bases each). The material sequenced was tumor tissue, taken from a patient who underwent chemoradiotherapy. The clonotype was recovered from a human donor with HPV-associated anogenital cancer. This CDR3 reads CASSLAHRRTTGELFF. In DNA form, the CDR3 reads TGTGCCAGCAGCTTGGCTCACAGGAGGACCACCGGGGAGCTGTTTTTT.